This is a list of T cell receptor beta chains from one sample in a study of esophageal squamous cell carcinoma under preoperative chemotherapy. TCRdb reprocessed the PCR reads via MiXCR and lists one record per CDR3 protein. This table has fewer than 40,000 distinct CDR3 sequences, roughly 48% appearing once. The sample was acquired from a patient given preoperative chemotherapy. These receptors came from a human donor with esophageal squamous cell carcinoma. The donor label of this sample is uncertain. Both conserved end residues are part of each CDR3. A D gene is named only where the DNA matches it firmly. Some rows mark clone size as missing; the rest say once, few, many or name a class of expanded clone.

D	V	size	J	DNA	CDR3
NA	TRBV10-3	NA	TRBJ1-4	TGTGCCATCCGGGACCGCGAAAATGAAAAACTGTTTTTT	CAIRDRENEKLFF
NA	TRBV7-3	NA	TRBJ2-4	TGTGCCAGCAGCTTCATACCGGCGGGCGGTGTCCAAAACATCCAGTACTTC	CASSFIPAGGVQNIQYF
TRBD2	TRBV3-1	NA	TRBJ2-7	TGTGCCAGCAGATCCGAGAGCGGGAGCTACGAGCAGTACTTC	CASRSESGSYEQYF
TRBD2	TRBV7-6	NA	TRBJ2-5	TGTGCCAGCAGCCCGAGCGGGGCGAGTCTCTCCGGCAAGACCCAGTCCTTC	CASSPSGASLSGKTQSF
NA	TRBV27	many	TRBJ2-3	TGTGCCAGCAGTTCGCGGCGCACAGATACGCAGTATTTT	CASSSRRTDTQYF
NA	TRBV6-1	NA	TRBJ2-4	TGTGCCAGCAGTGATCAACACATTCAGTACTTC	CASSDQHIQYF
TRBD1	TRBV27	few	TRBJ2-3	TGTGCCAGCAGTTCACAGGGGTTCTTTAGCACAGATACGCAGTATTTT	CASSSQGFFSTDTQYF
NA	TRBV19	few	TRBJ2-1	TGTGCCAGTAGTGGCGGATATACCTACAATGAGCAGTTCTTC	CASSGGYTYNEQFF
NA	TRBV7-3	NA	TRBJ2-1	TGTGCCAGCAGCTTAAGCACTGGGGAGCAGTTTTTT	CASSLSTGEQFF
NA	TRBV20-1	NA	TRBJ1-4	TGCAGTGTCGGATCAACTAATGAAAAACTGTTTTTT	CSVGSTNEKLFF